This TCR beta chain was identified in a study of T-cell memory formation after mild COVID-19. Study results and caveats: CM and EM subsets held most contracting CD4+ clones; EMRA held CD8+ ones.

The V gene end was trimmed by 10 bases and the J gene end by 5 bases; junction bases not matched to a gene: 14. The length of the CDR3 is 15 residues. The germline V gene has CDR1 SNHLY and CDR2 FYNNEI. About this clonotype: Its antigen remains unknown.

TCRdb called the 5' RACE reads again in MiXCR, with one record for every CDR3 protein. The table has about 190,000 distinct CDR3 sequences, around 19% seen once; the top ten hold 2.4%. The chain has TRBV2 and TRBJ2-5; 9 bases are a match to TRBD1. The sequence came from an adult woman who had mild COVID-19 (a few samples of this study predate the infection). Cell type and time point are not known. Source material: PBMCs or a T cell subset sorted from them (not recorded which). CDR3 sequence (DNA): TGTGCCACCACTTCTGAGGGACAGGGTTGGGAGACCCAGTACTTC. Its translation is CATTSEGQGWETQYF.